This TCR beta chain emerged from a study of T-cell reconstitution after alpha-beta-depleted transplantation in children. Trimming cost V 6 bases and J 4 bases; bases outside gene matches: 13. CDR3 length: 15 amino acids. Germline CDR1 reads DFQATT; CDR2 reads SNEGSKA (reference sequence). The TCRbeta library incorporated unique molecular identifiers. TCRdb analysed the PCR reads with MiXCR anew, one entry per CDR3 protein. The table has fewer than 120,000 distinct CDR3 sequences, 10% seen once; the top ten hold around 8.5%. The input for sequencing was PBMCs from the stem cell graft donor, taken from the stem cell graft. The clonotype comes from a human donor who donated a stem cell graft to a child with acute lymphoblastic leukemia. The chain is built from TRBV20-1 and TRBJ2-7; 9 bases match TRBD2. In DNA form, the CDR3 reads TGCAGTGCGCGGGTCGGGACTAGCCGGCAGTACGAGCAGTACTTC. This encodes CSARVGTSRQYEQYF.